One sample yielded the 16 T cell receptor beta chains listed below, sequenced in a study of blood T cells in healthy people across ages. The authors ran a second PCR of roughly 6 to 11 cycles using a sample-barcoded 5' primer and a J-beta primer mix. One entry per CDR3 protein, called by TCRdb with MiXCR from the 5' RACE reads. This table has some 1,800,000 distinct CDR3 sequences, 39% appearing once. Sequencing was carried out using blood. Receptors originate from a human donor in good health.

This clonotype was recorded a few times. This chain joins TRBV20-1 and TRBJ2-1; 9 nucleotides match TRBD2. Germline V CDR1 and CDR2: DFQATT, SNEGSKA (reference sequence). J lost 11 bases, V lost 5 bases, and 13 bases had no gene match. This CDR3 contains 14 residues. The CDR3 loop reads CSAESGGFTMKQFF. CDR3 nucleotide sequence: TGCAGTGCTGAGAGCGGGGGGTTTACAATGAAGCAGTTCTTC.

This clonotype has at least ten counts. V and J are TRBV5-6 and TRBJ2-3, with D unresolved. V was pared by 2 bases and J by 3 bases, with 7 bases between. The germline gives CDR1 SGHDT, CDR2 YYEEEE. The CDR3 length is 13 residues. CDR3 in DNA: TGTGCCAGCAGCTTCCTTGTAACAGATACGCAGTATTTT. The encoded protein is CASSFLVTDTQYF.

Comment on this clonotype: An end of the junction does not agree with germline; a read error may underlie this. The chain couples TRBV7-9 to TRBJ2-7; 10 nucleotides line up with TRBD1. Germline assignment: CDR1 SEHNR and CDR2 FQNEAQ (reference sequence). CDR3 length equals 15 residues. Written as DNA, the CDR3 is TGTGCCGGCAGCTTCCCGGGACAGGGGTCCTACGAGCAGTACTTC. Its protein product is CAGSFPGQGSYEQYF.

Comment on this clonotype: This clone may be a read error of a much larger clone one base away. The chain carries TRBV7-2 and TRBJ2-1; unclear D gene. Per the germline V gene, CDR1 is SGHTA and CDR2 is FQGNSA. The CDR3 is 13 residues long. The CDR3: CANSPTEYNEQFF. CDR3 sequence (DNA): TGTGCCAACAGCCCTACTGAATACAATGAGCAGTTCTTC.

CDR3 in amino acids: CASSLGFQLASPYEQYF. The CDR3 DNA reads as TGTGCCAGCAGCTTAGGATTTCAACTAGCGTCCCCCTACGAGCAGTACTTC. The gene calls are TRBV7-2 and TRBJ2-7, with 7 nucleotides matching TRBD2. The CDR3 sequence is 17 residues long. CDR1 and CDR2 from the germline V gene are SGHTA and FQGNSA. J lost 2 bases, V lost 1 base, and 11 bases had no gene match.

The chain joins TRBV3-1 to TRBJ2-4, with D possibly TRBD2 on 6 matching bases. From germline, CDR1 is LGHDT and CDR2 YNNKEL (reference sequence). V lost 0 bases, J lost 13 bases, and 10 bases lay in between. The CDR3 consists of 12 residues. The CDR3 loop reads CASSQEAAGQYF. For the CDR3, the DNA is TGTGCCAGCAGCCAAGAAGCGGCGGGGCAGTACTTC.

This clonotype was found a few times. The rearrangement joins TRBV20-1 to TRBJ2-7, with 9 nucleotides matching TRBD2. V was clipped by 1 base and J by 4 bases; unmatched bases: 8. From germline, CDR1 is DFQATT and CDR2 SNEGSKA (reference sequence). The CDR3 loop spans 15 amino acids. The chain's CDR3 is CSARVLGAGGYEQYF. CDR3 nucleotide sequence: TGCAGTGCTAGAGTATTGGGGGCGGGGGGGTACGAGCAGTACTTC.

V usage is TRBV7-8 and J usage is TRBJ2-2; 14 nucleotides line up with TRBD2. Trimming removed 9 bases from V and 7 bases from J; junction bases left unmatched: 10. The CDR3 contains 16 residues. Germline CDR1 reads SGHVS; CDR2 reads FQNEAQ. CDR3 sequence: CASYGGLAGEIGELFF. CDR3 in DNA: TGTGCCAGTTATGGGGGACTAGCGGGGGAAATCGGGGAGCTGTTTTTT.

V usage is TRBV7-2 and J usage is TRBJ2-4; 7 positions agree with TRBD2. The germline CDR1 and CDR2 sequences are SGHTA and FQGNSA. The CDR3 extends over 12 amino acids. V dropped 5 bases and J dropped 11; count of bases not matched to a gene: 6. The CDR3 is CASSRGEGLQYF. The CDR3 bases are TGTGCCAGCAGCCGCGGGGAGGGACTTCAGTACTTC.

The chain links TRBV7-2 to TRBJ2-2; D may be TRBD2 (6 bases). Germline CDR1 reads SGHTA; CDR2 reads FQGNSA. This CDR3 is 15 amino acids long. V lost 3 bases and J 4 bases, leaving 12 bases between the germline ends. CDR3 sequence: CASSFYGGVTGELFF. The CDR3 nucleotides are TGTGCCAGCAGCTTCTACGGGGGAGTCACCGGGGAGCTGTTTTTT.

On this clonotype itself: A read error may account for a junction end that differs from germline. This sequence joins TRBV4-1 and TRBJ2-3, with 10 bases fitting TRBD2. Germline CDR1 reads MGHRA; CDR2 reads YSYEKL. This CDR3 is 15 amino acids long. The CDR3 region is CASSQIAGGTDAQYF. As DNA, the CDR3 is TGCGCCAGCAGCCAGATAGCGGGGGGAACAGATGCGCAGTATTTT.

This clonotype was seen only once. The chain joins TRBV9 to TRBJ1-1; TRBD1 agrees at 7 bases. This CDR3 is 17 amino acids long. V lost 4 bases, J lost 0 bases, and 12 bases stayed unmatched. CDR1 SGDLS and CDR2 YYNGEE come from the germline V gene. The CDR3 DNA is TGTGCCAGCAGCTCCCAGAACAGGGGCCTCATGAACACTGAAGCTTTCTTT. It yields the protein CASSSQNRGLMNTEAFF.

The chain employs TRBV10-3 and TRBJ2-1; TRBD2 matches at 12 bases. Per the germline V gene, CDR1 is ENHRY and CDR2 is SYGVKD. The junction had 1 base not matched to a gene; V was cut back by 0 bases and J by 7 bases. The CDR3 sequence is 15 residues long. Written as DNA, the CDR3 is TGTGCCATCAGTGAGTCGACTAGCGGGGGAAATGAGCAGTTCTTC. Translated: CAISESTSGGNEQFF.

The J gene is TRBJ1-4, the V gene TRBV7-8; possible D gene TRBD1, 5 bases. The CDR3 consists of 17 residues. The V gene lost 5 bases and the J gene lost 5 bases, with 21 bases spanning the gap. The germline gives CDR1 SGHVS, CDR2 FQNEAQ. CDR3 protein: CASSTIVGDAPNEKLFF. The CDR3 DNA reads TGTGCCAGCAGCACAATTGTGGGGGATGCACCAAATGAAAAACTGTTTTTT.

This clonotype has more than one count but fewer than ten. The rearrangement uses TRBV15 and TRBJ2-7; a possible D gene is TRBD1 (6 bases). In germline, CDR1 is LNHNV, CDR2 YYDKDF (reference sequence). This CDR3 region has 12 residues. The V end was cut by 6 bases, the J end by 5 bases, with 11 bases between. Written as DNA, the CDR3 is TGTGCCACCAGTGGCAGGGGTAACGAGCAGTACTTC. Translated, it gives CATSGRGNEQYF.

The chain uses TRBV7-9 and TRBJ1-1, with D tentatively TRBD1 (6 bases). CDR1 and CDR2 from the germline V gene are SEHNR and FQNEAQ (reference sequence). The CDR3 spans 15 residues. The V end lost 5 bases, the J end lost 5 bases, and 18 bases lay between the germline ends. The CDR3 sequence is CASSPLGGGETEAFF. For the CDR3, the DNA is TGTGCCAGCAGCCCGCTGGGGGGGGGCGAGACTGAAGCTTTCTTT.